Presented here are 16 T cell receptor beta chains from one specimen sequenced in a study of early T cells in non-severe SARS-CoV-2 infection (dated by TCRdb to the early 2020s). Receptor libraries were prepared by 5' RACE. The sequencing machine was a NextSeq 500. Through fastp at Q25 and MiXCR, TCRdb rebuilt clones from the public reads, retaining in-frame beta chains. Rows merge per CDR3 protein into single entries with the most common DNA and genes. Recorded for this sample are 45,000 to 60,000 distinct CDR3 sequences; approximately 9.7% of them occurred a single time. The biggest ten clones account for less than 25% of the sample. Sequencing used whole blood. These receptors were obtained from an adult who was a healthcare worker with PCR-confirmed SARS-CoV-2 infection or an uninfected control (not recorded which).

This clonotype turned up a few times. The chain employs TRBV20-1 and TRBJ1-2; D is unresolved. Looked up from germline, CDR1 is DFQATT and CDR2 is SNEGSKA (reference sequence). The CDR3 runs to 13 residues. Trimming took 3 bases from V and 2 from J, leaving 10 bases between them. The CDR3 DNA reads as TGCAGTGCTAGTGAGACCGCCAACTATGGCTACACCTTC. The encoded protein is CSASETANYGYTF.

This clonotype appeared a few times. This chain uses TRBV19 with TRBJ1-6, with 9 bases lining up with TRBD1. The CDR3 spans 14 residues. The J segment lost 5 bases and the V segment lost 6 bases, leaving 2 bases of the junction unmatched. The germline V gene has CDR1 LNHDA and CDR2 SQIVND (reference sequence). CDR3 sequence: CASSRDRDNSPLHF. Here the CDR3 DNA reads TGTGCCAGTAGCCGGGACAGGGATAATTCACCCCTCCACTTT.

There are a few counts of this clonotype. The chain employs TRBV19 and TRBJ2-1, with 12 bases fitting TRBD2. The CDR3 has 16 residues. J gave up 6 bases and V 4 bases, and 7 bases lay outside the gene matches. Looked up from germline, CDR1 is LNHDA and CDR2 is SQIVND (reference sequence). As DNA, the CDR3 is TGTGCCAGTAGTACCGCCGGACTAGCGGGGTTCAATGAGCAGTTCTTC. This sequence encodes CASSTAGLAGFNEQFF.

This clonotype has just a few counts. The chain's CDR3 is CASSTSGGPRETQYF. CDR3 DNA sequence: TGTGCCAGCAGCACGAGCGGGGGCCCACGAGAGACCCAGTACTTC. The genes are TRBV5-6 and TRBJ2-5, with 8 bases aligning to TRBD2. J was trimmed by 4 bases and V by 4 bases; bases with no gene match: 9. The germline V gene encodes CDR1 SGHDT and CDR2 YYEEEE. CDR3 length equals 15 residues. Full variable domain (rest looked up from reference TRBV5-6 and TRBJ2-5): DAGVTQSPTHLIKTRGQQVTLRCSPKSGHDTVSWYQQALGQGPQFIFQYYEEEERQRGNFPDRFSGHQFPNYSSELNVNALLLGDSALYLCASSTSGGPRETQYFGPGTRLLVL.

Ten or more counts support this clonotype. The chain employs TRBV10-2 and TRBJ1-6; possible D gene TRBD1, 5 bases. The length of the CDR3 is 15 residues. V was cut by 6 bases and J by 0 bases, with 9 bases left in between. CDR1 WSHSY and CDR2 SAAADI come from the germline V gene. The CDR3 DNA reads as TGCGCCAGCAGAGAACAGGTCTCCTATAATTCACCCCTCCACTTT. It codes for CASREQVSYNSPLHF.

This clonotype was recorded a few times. The CDR3 nucleotides read TGTGCCAGCAGCGTCCGGGACCCGCTACGTGGTGGCTACACCTTC. Encoded protein: CASSVRDPLRGGYTF. This chain connects TRBV3-1 to TRBJ1-2, with a tentative D call TRBD1 (5 bases). Looked up from germline, CDR1 is LGHDT and CDR2 is YNNKEL (reference sequence). Trimming took 5 bases from V and 7 from J, leaving 20 bases between them. The CDR3 contains 15 residues.

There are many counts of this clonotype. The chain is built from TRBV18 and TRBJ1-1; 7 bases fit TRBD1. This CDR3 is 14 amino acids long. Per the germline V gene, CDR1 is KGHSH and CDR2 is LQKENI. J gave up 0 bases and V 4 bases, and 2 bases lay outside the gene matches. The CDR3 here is CASSLGQMNTEAFF. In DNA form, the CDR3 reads TGTGCCAGCTCACTGGGACAGATGAACACTGAAGCTTTCTTT.

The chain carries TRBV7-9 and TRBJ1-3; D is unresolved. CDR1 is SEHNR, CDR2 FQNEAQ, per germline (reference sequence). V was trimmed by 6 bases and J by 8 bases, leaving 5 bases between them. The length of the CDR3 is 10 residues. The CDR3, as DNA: TGTGCCAGCAGAGAAGACACCATATATTTT. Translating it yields CASREDTIYF.

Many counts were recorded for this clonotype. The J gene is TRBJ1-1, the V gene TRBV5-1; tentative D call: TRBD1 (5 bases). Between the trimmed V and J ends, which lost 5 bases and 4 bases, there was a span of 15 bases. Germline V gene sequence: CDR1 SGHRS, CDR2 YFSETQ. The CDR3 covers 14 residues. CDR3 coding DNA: TGCGCCAGCAGTCCCATGGGGCTTCTCACTGAAGCTTTCTTT. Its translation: CASSPMGLLTEAFF.

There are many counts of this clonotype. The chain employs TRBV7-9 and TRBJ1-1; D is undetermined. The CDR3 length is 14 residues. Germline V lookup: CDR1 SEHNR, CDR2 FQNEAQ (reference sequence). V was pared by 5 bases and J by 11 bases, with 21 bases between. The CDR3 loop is CASSPHRGGRDAFF. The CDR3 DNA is TGTGCCAGCAGCCCCCACCGGGGAGGGAGGGATGCTTTCTTT.

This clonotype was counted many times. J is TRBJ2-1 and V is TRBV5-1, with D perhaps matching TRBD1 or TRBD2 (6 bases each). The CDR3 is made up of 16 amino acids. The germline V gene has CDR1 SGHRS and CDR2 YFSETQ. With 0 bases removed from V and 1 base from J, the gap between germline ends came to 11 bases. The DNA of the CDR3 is TGCGCCAGCAGCTTGGGGGCGGGGACATCCTACAATGAGCAGTTCTTC. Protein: CASSLGAGTSYNEQFF.

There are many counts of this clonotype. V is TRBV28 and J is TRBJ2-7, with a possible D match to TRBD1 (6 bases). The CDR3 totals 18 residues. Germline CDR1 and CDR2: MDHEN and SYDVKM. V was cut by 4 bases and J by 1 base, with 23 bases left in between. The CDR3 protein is CASSSFYGPGTSSYEQYF. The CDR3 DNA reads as TGTGCCAGCAGTTCCTTCTACGGCCCCGGGACATCTTCCTACGAGCAGTACTTC.

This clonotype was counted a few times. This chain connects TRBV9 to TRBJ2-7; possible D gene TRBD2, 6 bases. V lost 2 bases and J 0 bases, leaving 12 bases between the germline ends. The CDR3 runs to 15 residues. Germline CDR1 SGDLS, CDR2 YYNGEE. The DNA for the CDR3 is TGTGCCAGCAGCGTCGGGGGTTCCAGCTCCTACGAGCAGTACTTC. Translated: CASSVGGSSSYEQYF. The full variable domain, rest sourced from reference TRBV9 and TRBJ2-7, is DSGVTQTPKHLITATGQRVTLRCSPRSGDLSVYWYQQSLDQGLQFLIQYYNGEERAKGNILERFSAQQFPDLHSELNLSSLELGDSALYFCASSVGGSSSYEQYFGPGTRLTVT.

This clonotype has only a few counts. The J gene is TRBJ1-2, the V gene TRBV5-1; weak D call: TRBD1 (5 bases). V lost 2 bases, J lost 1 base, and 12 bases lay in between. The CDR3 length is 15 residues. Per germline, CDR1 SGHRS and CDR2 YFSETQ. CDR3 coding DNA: TGCGCCAGCAGCTTCCGGGACGGTAATAACTATGGCTACACCTTC. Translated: CASSFRDGNNYGYTF.

In nucleotides, the CDR3 is TGCAGTGCAGGGACAGGGAGGGCGACTGAAGCTTTCTTT. Its translation: CSAGTGRATEAFF. V gene TRBV20-1 combines with J gene TRBJ1-1, with 9 nucleotides matching TRBD1. The CDR3 covers 13 residues. V gave up 6 bases and J gave up 5 bases; unmatched junction bases: 7. Germline CDR1 DFQATT, CDR2 SNEGSKA (reference sequence).

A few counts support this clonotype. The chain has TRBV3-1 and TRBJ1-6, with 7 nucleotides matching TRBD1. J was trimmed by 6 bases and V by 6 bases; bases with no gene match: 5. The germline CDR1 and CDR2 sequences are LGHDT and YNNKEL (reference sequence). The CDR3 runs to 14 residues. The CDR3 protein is CASRNSGGNSPLHF. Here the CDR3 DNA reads TGTGCCAGCAGAAACTCAGGGGGTAATTCACCCCTCCACTTT.